Shown below are 3 T cell receptor beta chains from a single sample sequenced in a study of cytomegalovirus exposure and HLA in healthy donors. TCRdb keeps only in-frame clones here, not all; method: immunoSEQ multiplex PCR. The data show approximately 82,000 clones, with around 94% seen just once and approximately 0.69% held by the top ten. Source material: PBMCs. The receptors derive from a young man in good health and CMV-seronegative.

The V and J genes are TRBV4-3 and TRBJ2-7; 11 bases map to TRBD2. The V gene end was trimmed by 4 bases and the J gene end by 2 bases; junction bases not matched to a gene: 13. The germline CDR1 and CDR2 sequences are LGHNA and YSLEER. This CDR3 region has 18 residues. CDR3 region: CASSPGGIAGGQTYEQYF. CDR3 sequence (DNA): TGCGCCAGCAGCCCGGGTGGGATAGCGGGAGGGCAAACCTACGAGCAGTACTTC.

V gene TRBV6-6 combines with J gene TRBJ2-1; TRBD2 aligns across 10 bases. V gave up 5 bases and J gave up 4 bases; unmatched junction bases: 5. Germline V gene data show CDR1 as MNHNY and CDR2 as SVGAGI (reference sequence). The CDR3 runs 15 residues. Written as DNA, the CDR3 is TGTGCCAGCAGTCCTGGACTAGCGGCGTACAATGAGCAGTTCTTC. Encoded protein: CASSPGLAAYNEQFF.

The chain links TRBV6-5 to TRBJ2-7, with D perhaps matching TRBD1 (6 bases). CDR3 length: 13 residues. Germline V gene sequence: CDR1 MNHEY, CDR2 SVGAGI. Trimming removed 10 bases at V and 0 bases at J, with 13 bases between. Here the CDR3 reads CATSPGHSYEQYF. CDR3 DNA sequence: TGTGCCACCTCGCCGGGACACTCCTACGAGCAGTACTTC.